Presented here are 28 T cell receptor beta chains from one specimen sequenced in a study of cytomegalovirus exposure and HLA in healthy donors. Some clones are missing from TCRdb's copy, which holds only in-frame ones; the method was immunoSEQ multiplex PCR. In the table there are under 70,000 clones, roughly 90% of which are singletons. Sample: PBMCs. Every receptor here comes from a woman between 18 and 30 years old in good health and CMV-seronegative.

This chain connects TRBV19 to TRBJ1-4, with 8 bases identical to TRBD1. Germline assignment: CDR1 LNHDA and CDR2 SQIVND (reference sequence). Losses at the gene ends were 7 bases for V and 5 bases for J; bases not matched to a gene: 6. The length of the CDR3 is 14 residues. DNA of the CDR3: TGTGCCAGTACCCTACAGGGGGAGAATGAAAAACTGTTTTTT. Its translation: CASTLQGENEKLFF.

The J gene is TRBJ2-1, the V gene TRBV11-3; a possible D gene is TRBD2 (7 bases). Germline V gives CDR1 SGHNT, CDR2 YENEEA. V dropped 5 bases and J dropped 0 bases, with 14 bases sitting between them. This CDR3 is built from 16 residues. The CDR3 spells CASSGRGGSSYNEQFF. The DNA of the CDR3 is TGTGCCAGCAGCGGGAGGGGGGGGAGCTCCTACAATGAGCAGTTCTTC.

The chain uses TRBV9 and TRBJ2-3; TRBD2 agrees at 10 bases. The CDR3 has 17 amino acids. V lost 3 bases to trimming and J lost 1 base; unmatched junction nucleotides: 8. In germline, CDR1 is SGDLS, CDR2 YYNGEE. CDR3 region: CASSGIGSGGGTDTQYF. Here the CDR3 DNA reads TGTGCCAGCAGCGGAATCGGAAGCGGGGGGGGCACAGATACGCAGTATTTT. The full variable domain, completed using reference TRBV9 and TRBJ2-3, is DSGVTQTPKHLITATGQRVTLRCSPRSGDLSVYWYQQSLDQGLQFLIQYYNGEERAKGNILERFSAQQFPDLHSELNLSSLELGDSALYFCASSGIGSGGGTDTQYFGPGTRLTVL.

This sequence joins TRBV5-6 and TRBJ1-2, with D possibly being TRBD1 (6 bases). Germline V gene sequence: CDR1 SGHDT, CDR2 YYEEEE. Between the trimmed V and J ends, which lost 0 bases and 7 bases, there was a span of 13 bases. The CDR3 is 14 residues long. This chain's CDR3 is CASSLEARGRGYTF. The CDR3 nucleotides read TGTGCCAGCAGCTTGGAGGCCAGGGGACGTGGCTACACCTTC.

The CDR3: CASSLSGQSPNYGYTF. CDR3 sequence (DNA): TGTGCCAGCAGTTTATCCGGACAGTCTCCTAACTATGGCTACACCTTC. The V gene is TRBV27, the J gene TRBJ1-2; TRBD1 might be the D (6 bases). Germline CDR1 MNHEY, CDR2 SMNVEV (reference sequence). CDR3 length equals 16 residues. Trimming left V 0 bases short and J 0 bases short, with 11 bases between.

This rearrangement joins TRBV5-1 to TRBJ2-7, with TRBD2 matching 8 bases. The junction had 6 bases not matched to a gene; V was cut back by 1 base and J by 6 bases. Germline values: CDR1 SGHRS, CDR2 YFSETQ. The CDR3 is 14 amino acids. In DNA form, the CDR3 reads TGCGCCAGCAGCTTGCCAGCGGGAGTAGCCGAGCAGTACTTC. Its protein is CASSLPAGVAEQYF.

V is TRBV30 and J is TRBJ1-2; D is perhaps TRBD1 (5 bases). The length of the CDR3 is 13 residues. CDR1 is GTSNPN, CDR2 SVGIG, per germline (reference sequence). V lost 0 bases to trimming and J lost 7 bases, with 12 bases between them. CDR3 region: CAWSVAGKSGYTF. The CDR3 DNA reads TGTGCCTGGAGTGTGGCAGGGAAAAGTGGCTACACCTTC.

The rearrangement uses TRBV19 and TRBJ1-1, with 11 bases matching TRBD1. The CDR3 extends over 13 amino acids. Germline CDR1 reads LNHDA; CDR2 reads SQIVND (reference sequence). The V and J ends lost 6 bases and 4 bases, in that order; junction bases with no gene match: 1. The DNA of the CDR3 is TGTGCCAGTAGGGGACAGGGGGTCACTGAAGCTTTCTTT. Amino acids: CASRGQGVTEAFF.

This rearrangement joins TRBV5-6 to TRBJ2-3; 10 bases fit TRBD2. The CDR3 has 15 amino acids. Trimming cost V 1 base and J 2 bases; bases outside gene matches: 1. The germline V gene has CDR1 SGHDT and CDR2 YYEEEE. CDR3 sequence (DNA): TGTGCCAGCAGCTTGCTAGCGGGGGCCACAGATACGCAGTATTTT. Protein sequence: CASSLLAGATDTQYF.

This clone appeared a single time. The V gene is TRBV11-2, the J gene TRBJ1-1; the D is unclear. V lost 5 bases and J lost 3, with 7 bases in between. The CDR3 is 12 residues long. Germline V gene sequence: CDR1 SGHAT, CDR2 FQNNGV. In DNA, the CDR3 is TGTGCCAGCAGCCCAGATCACACTGAAGCTTTCTTT. It yields the protein CASSPDHTEAFF. Combining the CDR3 with reference TRBV11-2 and TRBJ1-1 gives the whole variable domain EAGVAQSPRYKIIEKRQSVAFWCNPISGHATLYWYQQILGQGPKLLIQFQNNGVVDDSQLPKDRFSAERLKGVDSTLKIQPAKLEDSAVYLCASSPDHTEAFFGQGTRLTVV.

The rearrangement uses TRBV4-3 and TRBJ2-5; 9 positions agree with TRBD2. Per germline, CDR1 LGHNA and CDR2 YSLEER. Trimming took 3 bases from V and 5 from J; bases not matched to a gene: 10. This CDR3 is built from 16 residues. The CDR3: CASSQGASGVRETQYF. The DNA of the CDR3 is TGCGCCAGCAGCCAGGGTGCTAGCGGGGTGCGGGAGACCCAGTACTTC.

The J gene is TRBJ1-2, the V gene TRBV7-3, with D perhaps matching TRBD1 (6 bases). Trimming left V 6 bases short and J 6 bases short, with 14 bases between. CDR3 size: 13 residues. The germline CDR1 and CDR2 sequences are SGHTA and FQGTGA. Here the CDR3 reads CASSRPNRDGYTF. CDR3 nucleotides: TGTGCCAGCAGTCGACCGAACAGGGATGGCTACACCTTC.

This clone was observed a single time. The J gene is TRBJ2-3, the V gene TRBV6-5; 7 bases map to TRBD1. CDR1 and CDR2 (germline): MNHEY, SVGAGI. J lost 3 bases, V lost 6 bases, and 9 bases had no gene match. This CDR3 comprises 15 residues. CDR3 sequence: CASSFGTEVTDTQYF. The CDR3, as DNA: TGTGCCAGCAGCTTCGGGACAGAGGTTACAGATACGCAGTATTTT.

This chain connects TRBV19 to TRBJ1-6, with 9 nucleotides matching TRBD1. The CDR3 covers 16 residues. The V gene's germline CDR1 is LNHDA and CDR2 SQIVND (reference sequence). The junction had 6 bases not matched to a gene; V was cut back by 4 bases and J by 5 bases. CDR3 sequence reads: CASSTKQGANNSPLHF. The CDR3 DNA reads TGTGCCAGTAGTACCAAACAGGGGGCCAATAATTCACCCCTCCACTTT.

This rearrangement joins TRBV30 to TRBJ2-1; possibly TRBD1 for D (5 bases). CDR3 length: 14 amino acids. V was clipped by 0 bases and J by 8 bases, with 14 bases between them. From germline, CDR1 is GTSNPN and CDR2 SVGIG (reference sequence). In DNA form, the CDR3 reads TGTGCCTGGAGTGTACTTCAGGGTGAGGATGAGCAGTTCTTC. As protein: CAWSVLQGEDEQFF.

This chain joins TRBV5-1 and TRBJ1-5; D remains unclear. The germline V and J ends were trimmed by 0 bases and 7 bases, with 14 bases remaining between them. CDR1 and CDR2 (germline): SGHRS, YFSETQ. The CDR3 consists of 15 residues. The CDR3 sequence: CASSLGPNAGQPQHF. CDR3 in DNA: TGCGCCAGCAGCTTGGGGCCTAACGCCGGGCAGCCCCAGCATTTT.

V gene TRBV4-1 combines with J gene TRBJ1-2; 7 nucleotides align to TRBD1. J was trimmed by 4 bases and V by 0 bases; bases with no gene match: 8. CDR3 size: 16 residues. Germline values: CDR1 MGHRA, CDR2 YSYEKL. The CDR3 coding sequence is TGCGCCAGCAGCCAAGAGTCGCAGGGGGTGCTCTATGGCTACACCTTC. It encodes CASSQESQGVLYGYTF.

The rearrangement links TRBV10-3 to TRBJ2-2; D is unresolved. This CDR3 is built from 14 residues. Trimming removed 3 bases from V and 1 base from J, with 6 bases in between. Germline-derived CDR1 and CDR2 are ENHRY and SYGVKD. The CDR3 loop reads CAISDFGNTGELFF. CDR3 DNA: TGTGCCATCAGTGATTTCGGGAACACCGGGGAGCTGTTTTTT.

The rearrangement links TRBV11-2 to TRBJ2-3, with TRBD2 matching over 11 bases. V trimming: 4 bases; J trimming: 1 base; junction bases outside the gene matches: 7. This CDR3 is 17 amino acids long. Germline-derived CDR1 and CDR2 are SGHAT and FQNNGV. The CDR3 nucleotides are TGTGCCAGCAGCTCCCGGGCGACTAGCGGGGGCACAGATACGCAGTATTTT. This gives the protein CASSSRATSGGTDTQYF.

The chain carries TRBV30 and TRBJ2-1; D uncertain. CDR3 size: 12 residues. V lost 4 bases and J lost 8, with 12 bases in between. Germline values: CDR1 GTSNPN, CDR2 SVGIG (reference sequence). The CDR3 DNA reads TGTGCCTGGAACCGGCTCGCGGATGAGCAGTTCTTC. This translates into CAWNRLADEQFF. The full variable domain, in which reference TRBV30 and TRBJ2-1 provide the parts outside the CDR3, is SQTIHQWPATLVQPVGSPLSLECTVEGTSNPNLYWYRQAAGRGLQLLFYSVGIGQISSEVPQNLSASRPQDRQFILSSKKLLLSDSGFYLCAWNRLADEQFFGPGTRLTVL.

The rearrangement joins TRBV5-1 to TRBJ2-2; 14 positions match TRBD2. CDR1 is SGHRS, CDR2 YFSETQ, per germline. The CDR3 sequence is 20 residues long. J was trimmed by 1 base and V by 3 bases; bases with no gene match: 11. Here the CDR3 reads CASSSEIGLAGGGNTGELFF. The CDR3 bases are TGCGCCAGCAGCTCCGAAATTGGACTAGCGGGAGGTGGGAACACCGGGGAGCTGTTTTTT. Based on the CDR3 plus reference TRBV5-1 and TRBJ2-2, the full variable domain is KAGVTQTPRYLIKTRGQQVTLSCSPISGHRSVSWYQQTPGQGLQFLFEYFSETQRNKGNFPGRFSGRQFSNSRSEMNVSTLELGDSALYLCASSSEIGLAGGGNTGELFFGEGSRLTVL.

This chain joins TRBV19 and TRBJ1-5; D unclear. This CDR3 region has 14 residues. V shed 3 bases and J shed 11 bases, with 17 bases lying between them. From germline, CDR1 is LNHDA and CDR2 SQIVND (reference sequence). The CDR3 region has the DNA TGTGCCAGTAGTATGAGGCGGGAGGGAAAGTCCCAGCATTTT. It yields the protein CASSMRREGKSQHF.

The genes are TRBV29-1 and TRBJ2-5, with D possibly matching TRBD2 (5 bases). The V end lost 4 bases, the J end lost 0 bases, and 9 bases lay between the germline ends. The CDR3 is 13 residues long. Germline V lookup: CDR1 SQVTM, CDR2 ANQGSEA. CDR3 sequence: CSVVTGNQETQYF. CDR3 bases: TGCAGCGTTGTTACGGGAAACCAAGAGACCCAGTACTTC.

CDR3 loop: CASGHRGTDQPQHF. DNA of the CDR3: TGTGCCAGCGGCCACAGGGGAACGGATCAGCCCCAGCATTTT. The chain combines TRBV6-5 with TRBJ1-5; 7 nucleotides agree with TRBD1. The germline V gene encodes CDR1 MNHEY and CDR2 SVGAGI. The junction had 9 bases not matched to a gene; V was cut back by 8 bases and J by 5 bases. The CDR3 is made up of 14 amino acids.

This chain uses TRBV7-2 with TRBJ2-7, with a possible D match to TRBD2 (6 bases). The CDR3 covers 15 residues. Per germline, CDR1 SGHTA and CDR2 FQGNSA. V gave up 1 base and J gave up 2 bases, with 12 bases separating them. The chain's CDR3 is CASSLVAGITYEQYF. The CDR3 coding sequence is TGTGCCAGCAGCTTAGTCGCGGGAATTACCTACGAGCAGTACTTC.

This clone has only a few counts. The chain carries TRBV7-5 and TRBJ1-2; the tabulated D call, TRBD1, remains unverified against the DNA. TRBV7-5 is a known pseudogene. The CDR3 covers 16 residues. The CDR3 loop reads CVRRQGSAPADYGYTF. The CDR3 nucleotides are TGTGTCAGAAGACAGGGGAGTGCACCGGCGGACTATGGCTACACCTTC.

The chain recombines TRBV6-5 with TRBJ2-7, with D unclear. Trimming took 9 bases from V and 4 from J, leaving 16 bases between them. This CDR3 spans 13 amino acids. Germline CDR1 reads MNHEY; CDR2 reads SVGAGI. The CDR3 sequence is CASRRIPGYEQYF. For the CDR3, the DNA is TGTGCCAGTAGACGGATTCCGGGTTACGAGCAGTACTTC.

The V call is TRBV28, the J call TRBJ2-7, with D maybe TRBD1 (6 bases). The CDR3 totals 14 residues. The V gene's germline CDR1 is MDHEN and CDR2 SYDVKM. V was shortened by 6 bases and J by 5 bases, with 17 bases between the two germline ends. Written as DNA, the CDR3 is TGTGCCAGCAGAGGGTCAGGGGAAGGCCACGAGCAGTACTTC. Translating it yields CASRGSGEGHEQYF.